Below, one T cell receptor beta chain is given with its context. The antigen is unknown. The time point denotes: after neoadjuvant nivolumab, at surgical resection. Some clones are missing from TCRdb's copy, which holds only in-frame ones; the method was immunoSEQ multiplex PCR. The sample has roughly 36,000 clones; 35% to 40% are singletons. The data originate from a study of neoadjuvant anti-PD-1 for oral cavity cancer. Findings of the study overall: Only a few patients per response group were TCR-analyzed; validation needed.

The sample was tumor tissue, taken after nivolumab (anti-PD-1) treatment. The source is a person between 35 and 79 years old with oral cavity squamous cell carcinoma.

CDR3 sequence reads: CARLIATNEKLFF. As DNA, the CDR3 is TGCGCCAGATTAATTGCAACTAATGAAAAACTGTTTTTT. The rearrangement links TRBV10-1 to TRBJ1-4; D remains unclear. The CDR3 has 13 residues. V shed 9 bases and J shed 0 bases, with 8 bases lying between them. In germline, CDR1 is WNHNN, CDR2 SYGVQD (reference sequence).